This T cell receptor (beta chain) came from a study of STAT5B mutations in CD4+ large granular lymphocyte leukemia. Turning to the study itself: Among healthy controls, a particular HLA allele went with more CDR3 'QG' motifs.

CDR1 and CDR2 from the germline V gene are LGHNA and YSLEER. V lost 0 bases, J lost 12 bases, and 4 bases stayed unmatched. This CDR3 region has 15 residues. Measured with immunoSEQ multiplex PCR; TCRdb has only the in-frame clones, and not every one. The repertoire consists of around 35,000 clones, with 70% to 90% occurring once and the leading ten covering less than 4%. The rearrangement uses TRBV4-3 and TRBJ2-1; TRBD2 aligns across 14 bases. The clonotype originates from a human donor in good health. What was sequenced was CD4+ T cells from blood buffy coats. In DNA form, the CDR3 reads TGCGCCAGCAGCCAAGAAGGGACTAGCGGGAGTGGGCAGTTCTTC. Protein product: CASSQEGTSGSGQFF.